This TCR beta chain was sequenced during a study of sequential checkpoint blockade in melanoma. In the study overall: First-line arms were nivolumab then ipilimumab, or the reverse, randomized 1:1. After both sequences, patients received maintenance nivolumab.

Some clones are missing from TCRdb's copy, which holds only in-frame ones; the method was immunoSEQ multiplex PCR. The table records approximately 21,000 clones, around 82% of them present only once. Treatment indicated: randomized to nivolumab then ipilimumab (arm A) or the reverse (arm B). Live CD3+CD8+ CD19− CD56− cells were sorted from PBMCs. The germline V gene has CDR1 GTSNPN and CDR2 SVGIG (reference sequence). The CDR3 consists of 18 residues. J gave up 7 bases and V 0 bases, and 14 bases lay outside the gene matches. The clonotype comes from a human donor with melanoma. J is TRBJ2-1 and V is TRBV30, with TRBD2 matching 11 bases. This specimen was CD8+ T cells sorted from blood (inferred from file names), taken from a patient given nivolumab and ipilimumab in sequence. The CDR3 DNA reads TGTGCCTGGAGTGTAGGTGTGACTAGCGGGATTGGATGGAATGAGCAGTTCTTC. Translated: CAWSVGVTSGIGWNEQFF.